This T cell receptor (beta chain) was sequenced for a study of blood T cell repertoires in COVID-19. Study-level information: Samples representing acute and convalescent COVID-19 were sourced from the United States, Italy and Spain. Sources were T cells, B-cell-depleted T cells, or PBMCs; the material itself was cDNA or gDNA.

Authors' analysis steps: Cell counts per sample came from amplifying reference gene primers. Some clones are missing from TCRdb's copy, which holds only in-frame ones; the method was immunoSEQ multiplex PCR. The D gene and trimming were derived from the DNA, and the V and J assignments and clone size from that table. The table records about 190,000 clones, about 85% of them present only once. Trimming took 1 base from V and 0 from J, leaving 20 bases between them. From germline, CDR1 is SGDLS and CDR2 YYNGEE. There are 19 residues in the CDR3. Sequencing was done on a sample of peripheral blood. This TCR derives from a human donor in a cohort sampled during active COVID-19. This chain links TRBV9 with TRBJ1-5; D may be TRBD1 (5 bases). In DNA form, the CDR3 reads TGTGCCAGCAGCGTACAGGGTTTGCCTCAGATACCTAGCAATCAGCCCCAGCATTTT. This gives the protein CASSVQGLPQIPSNQPQHF.